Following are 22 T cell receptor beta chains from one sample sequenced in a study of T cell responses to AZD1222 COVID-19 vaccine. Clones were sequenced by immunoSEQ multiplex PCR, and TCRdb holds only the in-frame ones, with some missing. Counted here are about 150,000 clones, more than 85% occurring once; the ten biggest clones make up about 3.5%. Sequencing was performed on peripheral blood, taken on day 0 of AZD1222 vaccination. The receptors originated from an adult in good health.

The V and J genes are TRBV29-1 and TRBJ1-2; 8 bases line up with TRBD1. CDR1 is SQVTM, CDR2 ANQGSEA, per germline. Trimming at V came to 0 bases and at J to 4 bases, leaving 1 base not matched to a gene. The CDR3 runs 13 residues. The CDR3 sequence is CSVEEGQAYGYTF. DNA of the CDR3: TGCAGCGTTGAAGAGGGACAGGCCTATGGCTACACCTTC.

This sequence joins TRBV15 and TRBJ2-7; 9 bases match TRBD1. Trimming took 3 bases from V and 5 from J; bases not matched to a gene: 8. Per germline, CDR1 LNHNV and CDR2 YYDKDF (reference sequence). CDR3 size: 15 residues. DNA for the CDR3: TGTGCCACCAGCAGGGCCGGGACAGGGCTGAACGAGCAGTACTTC. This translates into CATSRAGTGLNEQYF.

CDR3 nucleotide sequence: TGTGCCAGCAGTTACACGGCCTACGAGCAGTACTTC. Translating it yields CASSYTAYEQYF. The genes are TRBV6-2 or TRBV6-3 and TRBJ2-7; no reliable D call. Trimming shortened V by 2 bases and J by 2 bases, and 4 bases separated the two germline ends. The germline gives CDR1 MNHEY, CDR2 SVGEGT. This CDR3 is 12 amino acids long.

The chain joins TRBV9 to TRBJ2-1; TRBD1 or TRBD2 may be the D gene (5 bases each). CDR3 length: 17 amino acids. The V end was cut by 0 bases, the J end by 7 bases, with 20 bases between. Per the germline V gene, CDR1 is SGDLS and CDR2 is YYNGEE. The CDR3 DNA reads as TGTGCCAGCAGCGTAGGTGGGGTCGGGGCTAGCTGGAATGAGCAGTTCTTC. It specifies CASSVGGVGASWNEQFF.

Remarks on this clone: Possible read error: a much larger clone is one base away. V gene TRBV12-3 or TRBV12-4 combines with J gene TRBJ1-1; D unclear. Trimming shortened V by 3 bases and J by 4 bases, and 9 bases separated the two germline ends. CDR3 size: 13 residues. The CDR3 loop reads CASSFKGSTEAFF. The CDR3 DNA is TGTGCCAGCAGTTTTAAAGGGAGCACTGAAGCTTTCTTT.

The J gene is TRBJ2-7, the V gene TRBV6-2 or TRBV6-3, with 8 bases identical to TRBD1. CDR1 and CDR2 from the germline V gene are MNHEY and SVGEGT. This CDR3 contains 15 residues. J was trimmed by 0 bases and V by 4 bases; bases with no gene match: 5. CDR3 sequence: CASSSRGTGSYEQYF. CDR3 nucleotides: TGTGCCAGCAGTTCTCGGGGGACAGGCTCCTACGAGCAGTACTTC.

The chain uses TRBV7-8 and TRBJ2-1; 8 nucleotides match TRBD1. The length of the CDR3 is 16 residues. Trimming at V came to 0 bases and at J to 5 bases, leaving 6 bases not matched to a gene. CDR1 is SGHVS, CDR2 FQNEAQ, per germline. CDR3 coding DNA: TGTGCCAGCAGCTTAGCGCTTGGGACAGGCGACAATGAGCAGTTCTTC. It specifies CASSLALGTGDNEQFF.

The CDR3 region has the DNA TGTGCCAGCAGTGAATACCTCACTGAAGCTTTCTTT. Encoded protein: CASSEYLTEAFF. The chain links TRBV6-1 to TRBJ1-1; no firm D call. This CDR3 comprises 12 residues. In germline, CDR1 is MNHNS, CDR2 SASEGT. V was cut by 2 bases and J by 4 bases, with 5 bases left in between.

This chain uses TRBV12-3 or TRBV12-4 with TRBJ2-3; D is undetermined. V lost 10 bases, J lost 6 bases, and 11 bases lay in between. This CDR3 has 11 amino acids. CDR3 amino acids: CATALGDTQYF. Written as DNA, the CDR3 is TGTGCCACTGCTTTGGGGGATACGCAGTATTTT.

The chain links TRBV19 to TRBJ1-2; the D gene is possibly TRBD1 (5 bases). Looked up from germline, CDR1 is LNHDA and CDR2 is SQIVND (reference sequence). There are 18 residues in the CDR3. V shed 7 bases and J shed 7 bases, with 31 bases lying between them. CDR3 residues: CASKTDPPRSMREGGYTF. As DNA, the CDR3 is TGTGCCAGTAAGACAGACCCCCCCCGTTCCATGAGAGAGGGTGGCTACACCTTC.

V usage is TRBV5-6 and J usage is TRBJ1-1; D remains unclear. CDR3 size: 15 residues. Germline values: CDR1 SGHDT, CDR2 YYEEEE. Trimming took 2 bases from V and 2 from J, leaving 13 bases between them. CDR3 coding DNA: TGTGCCAGCAGCTTTTATGGAAGCCCTAACACTGAAGCTTTCTTT. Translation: CASSFYGSPNTEAFF.

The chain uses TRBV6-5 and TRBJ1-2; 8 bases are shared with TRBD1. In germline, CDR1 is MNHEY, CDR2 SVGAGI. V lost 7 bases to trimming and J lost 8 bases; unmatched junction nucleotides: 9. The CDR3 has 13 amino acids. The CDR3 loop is CASTPRTGHGYTF. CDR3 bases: TGTGCCAGCACCCCACGGACAGGGCACGGCTACACCTTC.

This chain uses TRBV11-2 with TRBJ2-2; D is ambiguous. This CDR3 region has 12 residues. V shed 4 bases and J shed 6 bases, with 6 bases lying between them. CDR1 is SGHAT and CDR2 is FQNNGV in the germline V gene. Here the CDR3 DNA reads TGTGCCAGCAGCTACGGATCCGGGGAGCTGTTTTTT. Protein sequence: CASSYGSGELFF.

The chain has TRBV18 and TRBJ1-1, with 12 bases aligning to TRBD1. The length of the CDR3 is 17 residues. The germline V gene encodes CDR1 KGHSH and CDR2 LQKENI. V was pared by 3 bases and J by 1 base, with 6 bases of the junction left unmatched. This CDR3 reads CASSPLGQGAGNTEAFF. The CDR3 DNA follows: TGTGCCAGCTCACCGTTGGGACAGGGGGCTGGGAACACTGAAGCTTTCTTT.

CDR3 nucleotide sequence: TGTGCCAGCAGCCTGCCGGGGCTACCTATCTATACGCAGTATTTT. This codes for CASSLPGLPIYTQYF. The genes are TRBV5-6 and TRBJ2-3, with D perhaps given as TRBD1 or TRBD2 (5 bases each). V lost 4 bases to trimming and J lost 7 bases, with 19 bases between them. The CDR3 contains 15 residues. Germline V gene data show CDR1 as SGHDT and CDR2 as YYEEEE.

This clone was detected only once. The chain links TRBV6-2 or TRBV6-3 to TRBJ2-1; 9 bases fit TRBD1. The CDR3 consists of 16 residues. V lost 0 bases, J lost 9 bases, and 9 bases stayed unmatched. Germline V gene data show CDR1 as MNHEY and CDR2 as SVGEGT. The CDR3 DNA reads TGTGCCAGCAGTTACTCGGGGACAGGGTCCCAGGGTGAGCAGTTCTTC. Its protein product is CASSYSGTGSQGEQFF.

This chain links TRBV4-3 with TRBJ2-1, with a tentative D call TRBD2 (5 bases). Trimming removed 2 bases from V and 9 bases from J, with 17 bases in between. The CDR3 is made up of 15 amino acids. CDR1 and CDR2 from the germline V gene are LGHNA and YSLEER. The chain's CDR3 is CASSQSLVVKGEQFF. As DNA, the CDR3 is TGCGCCAGCAGCCAATCACTAGTGGTTAAGGGTGAGCAGTTCTTC.

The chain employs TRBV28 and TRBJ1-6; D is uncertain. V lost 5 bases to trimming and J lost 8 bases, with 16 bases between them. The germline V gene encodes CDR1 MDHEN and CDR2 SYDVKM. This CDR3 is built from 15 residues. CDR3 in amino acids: CASSLGVSMDSPLHF. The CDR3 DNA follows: TGTGCCAGCAGTCTTGGGGTATCTATGGATTCACCCCTCCACTTT.

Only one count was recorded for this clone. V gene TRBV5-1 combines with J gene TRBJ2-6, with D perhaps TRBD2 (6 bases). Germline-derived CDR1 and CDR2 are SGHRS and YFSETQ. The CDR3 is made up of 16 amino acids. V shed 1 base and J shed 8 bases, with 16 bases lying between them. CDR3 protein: CASSLPGSGYTNVLTF. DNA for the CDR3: TGCGCCAGCAGCTTGCCCGGGAGCGGGTATACCAACGTCCTGACTTTC.

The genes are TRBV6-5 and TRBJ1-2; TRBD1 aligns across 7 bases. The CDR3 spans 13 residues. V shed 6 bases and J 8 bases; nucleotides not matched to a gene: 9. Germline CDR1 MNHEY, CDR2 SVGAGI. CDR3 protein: CASRKPTGFGYTF. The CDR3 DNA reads TGTGCCAGCAGGAAACCGACAGGGTTCGGCTACACCTTC.

The CDR3 coding sequence is TGTGCCAGCTCTCGGACAGGGGACACCGGGGAGCTGTTTTTT. Its protein product is CASSRTGDTGELFF. V usage is TRBV18 and J usage is TRBJ2-2; 9 nucleotides match TRBD1. Germline CDR1 reads KGHSH; CDR2 reads LQKENI. CDR3 length: 14 amino acids. V lost 6 bases, J lost 3 bases, and 2 bases stayed unmatched.

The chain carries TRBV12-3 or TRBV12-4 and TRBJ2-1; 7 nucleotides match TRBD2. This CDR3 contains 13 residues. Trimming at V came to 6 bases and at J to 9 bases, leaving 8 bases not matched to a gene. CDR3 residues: CASSVSGIGEQFF. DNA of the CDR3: TGTGCCAGCAGCGTGAGCGGGATTGGTGAGCAGTTCTTC.